Following are 17 T cell receptor beta chains from one sample sequenced in a study of blood T cell repertoires in COVID-19. Some clones are missing from TCRdb's copy, which holds only in-frame ones; the method was immunoSEQ multiplex PCR. This table holds about 50,000 clones, roughly 83% found once. The sequenced sample was peripheral blood. The receptor set was obtained from a human donor in a cohort sampled during active COVID-19.

J is TRBJ2-1 and V is TRBV2, with D perhaps matching TRBD2 (5 bases). Germline V gene sequence: CDR1 SNHLY, CDR2 FYNNEI. CDR3 length equals 14 residues. The germline V and J ends were trimmed by 6 bases and 2 bases, with 11 bases remaining between them. The CDR3 loop reads CASRSGLAYNEQFF. CDR3 coding DNA: TGTGCCAGCAGGAGCGGACTGGCCTACAATGAGCAGTTCTTC.

This chain connects TRBV4-1 to TRBJ2-1; 7 bases are a match to TRBD2. CDR3 size: 16 residues. Germline loops: CDR1 MGHRA, CDR2 YSYEKL. The trim removed 8 bases at V and 8 bases at J, leaving 18 bases unmatched. The CDR3 protein is CASHPGGGPGHDEQFF. CDR3 bases: TGCGCCAGCCACCCGGGGGGAGGGCCTGGTCACGATGAGCAGTTCTTC.

The V gene is TRBV9, the J gene TRBJ1-3; 7 positions agree with TRBD1. V lost 0 bases, J lost 0 bases, and 9 bases stayed unmatched. Germline loops: CDR1 SGDLS, CDR2 YYNGEE. This CDR3 comprises 18 residues. The CDR3 is CASSVDGGQLFSGNTIYF. Written as DNA, the CDR3 is TGTGCCAGCAGCGTAGACGGGGGACAGTTGTTCTCTGGAAACACCATATATTTT. Variable domain in full (rest from reference TRBV9 and TRBJ1-3): DSGVTQTPKHLITATGQRVTLRCSPRSGDLSVYWYQQSLDQGLQFLIQYYNGEERAKGNILERFSAQQFPDLHSELNLSSLELGDSALYFCASSVDGGQLFSGNTIYFGEGSWLTVV.

The chain employs TRBV7-8 and TRBJ2-2; D ambiguous. The CDR3 consists of 15 residues. Per germline, CDR1 SGHVS and CDR2 FQNEAQ. Trimming left V 1 base short and J 4 bases short, with 10 bases between. The CDR3 coding sequence is TGTGCCAGCAGCTTAGAGTCTAGAAGCACCGGGGAGCTGTTTTTT. Amino acids: CASSLESRSTGELFF. The variable domain in full, with the rest retrieved from reference TRBV7-8 and TRBJ2-2, is GAGVSQSPRYKVAKRGQDVALRCDPISGHVSLFWYQQALGQGPEFLTYFQNEAQLDKSGLPSDRFFAERPEGSVSTLKIQRTQQEDSAVYLCASSLESRSTGELFFGEGSRLTVL.

The sample holds one count of this clone. The V gene is TRBV9, the J gene TRBJ2-2; no clear D gene. There are 16 residues in the CDR3. The germline V gene encodes CDR1 SGDLS and CDR2 YYNGEE. Trimming pared 0 bases from V and 0 bases from J, leaving 9 bases between. The CDR3 here is CASSVALRANTGELFF. DNA for the CDR3: TGTGCCAGCAGCGTAGCTCTCCGGGCGAACACCGGGGAGCTGTTTTTT.

The chain uses TRBV15 and TRBJ2-2, with 11 bases fitting TRBD1. Losses at the gene ends were 5 bases for V and 7 bases for J; bases not matched to a gene: 6. CDR3 length: 15 amino acids. Per germline, CDR1 LNHNV and CDR2 YYDKDF (reference sequence). The CDR3 is CATSRGQGDIGELFF. The CDR3, as DNA: TGTGCCACCAGCCGGGGACAGGGGGATATCGGGGAGCTGTTTTTT.

The chain has TRBV11-2 and TRBJ1-1; 12 positions agree with TRBD1. With 0 bases clipped from V and 3 bases from J, the junction kept 8 bases outside the gene matches. Germline-derived CDR1 and CDR2 are SGHAT and FQNNGV. The CDR3 is 18 amino acids. The CDR3 sequence: CASSLEDPGQGADTEAFF. In DNA, the CDR3 is TGTGCCAGCAGCTTAGAAGACCCGGGACAGGGGGCTGACACTGAAGCTTTCTTT.

The V and J genes are TRBV18 and TRBJ2-7; D might be TRBD2 (8 bases). The length of the CDR3 is 16 residues. Trimming took off 4 bases at V and 0 bases at J, with 16 bases between the two ends. Germline CDR1 KGHSH, CDR2 LQKENI. CDR3 loop: CASSRSGGTDSYEQYF. The CDR3 DNA sequence: TGTGCCAGCTCACGGTCGGGGGGGACAGACTCCTACGAGCAGTACTTC.

The rearrangement links TRBV9 to TRBJ1-5; 9 positions agree with TRBD1. V trimming: 3 bases; J trimming: 1 base; junction bases outside the gene matches: 5. The CDR3 runs 16 residues. The germline CDR1 and CDR2 sequences are SGDLS and YYNGEE. CDR3 sequence: CASSASGTGSNQPQHF. DNA of the CDR3: TGTGCCAGCAGCGCCTCCGGGACAGGGAGCAATCAGCCCCAGCATTTT. The full variable domain, in which reference TRBV9 and TRBJ1-5 provide the parts outside the CDR3, is DSGVTQTPKHLITATGQRVTLRCSPRSGDLSVYWYQQSLDQGLQFLIQYYNGEERAKGNILERFSAQQFPDLHSELNLSSLELGDSALYFCASSASGTGSNQPQHFGDGTRLSIL.

CDR3 DNA sequence: TGTGCCTGGGGCAGGGGTAGTGCTGGAAACACCATATATTTT. As protein: CAWGRGSAGNTIYF. This sequence joins TRBV30 and TRBJ1-3; a possible D gene is TRBD1 (6 bases). Trimming took 5 bases from V and 2 from J, leaving 13 bases between them. Germline lookup yields CDR1 GTSNPN and CDR2 SVGIG (reference sequence). The CDR3 loop spans 14 amino acids.

The chain has TRBV23-1 and TRBJ2-1; 9 bases are a match to TRBD1. Being an ORF, TRBV23-1 has a function that is uncertain. Trimming took 5 bases from V and 5 from J; bases not matched to a gene: 7. There are 15 residues in the CDR3. The CDR3 loop reads CASSARTGADNEQFF. The CDR3 nucleotides read TGCGCCAGCAGTGCTAGGACAGGGGCCGACAATGAGCAGTTCTTC.

The chain combines TRBV6-1 with TRBJ2-7, with D possibly TRBD1 on 5 matching bases. The CDR3 loop spans 16 amino acids. The germline CDR1 and CDR2 sequences are MNHNS and SASEGT. V lost 3 bases, J lost 0 bases, and 15 bases lay in between. This CDR3 is CASSDWARQTSYEQYF. In DNA form, the CDR3 reads TGTGCCAGCAGTGATTGGGCCAGACAGACCTCCTACGAGCAGTACTTC.

In this sample, this clone turned up a few times. The chain has TRBV3-1 (or the pseudogene TRBV3-2) and TRBJ2-3; weak D call: TRBD2 (6 bases). The CDR3 sequence is 15 residues long. Germline assignment: CDR1 LGHDT and CDR2 YNNKEL (reference sequence). V gave up 1 base and J gave up 5 bases, with 13 bases separating them. In DNA, the CDR3 is TGTGCCAGCAGCCAAGGAGGGAGGCTATTAGATACGCAGTATTTT. This gives the protein CASSQGGRLLDTQYF.

The chain uses TRBV13 and TRBJ1-3; D unclear. There are 12 residues in the CDR3. Germline-derived CDR1 and CDR2 are PRHDT and FYEKMQ (reference sequence). V shed 5 bases and J shed 2 bases, with 4 bases lying between them. CDR3 in DNA: TGTGCCAGCAGCCATCCTGGAAACACCATATATTTT. Protein sequence: CASSHPGNTIYF. The complete variable domain, with remaining parts taken from reference TRBV13 and TRBJ1-3, reads AAGVIQSPRHLIKEKRETATLKCYPIPRHDTVYWYQQGPGQDPQFLISFYEKMQSDKGSIPDRFSAQQFSDYHSELNMSSLELGDSALYFCASSHPGNTIYFGEGSWLTVV.

The gene calls are TRBV12-3 or TRBV12-4 and TRBJ2-3; D may be TRBD1 or TRBD2 (5 bases each). Trimming took off 10 bases at V and 4 bases at J, with 12 bases between the two ends. This CDR3 is built from 12 residues. The CDR3 loop reads CAIRGAADTQYF. The CDR3 nucleotides read TGTGCCATCAGAGGGGCGGCAGATACGCAGTATTTT.

In its sample, this clone was seen once. The chain joins TRBV7-9 to TRBJ2-3; D may be TRBD1 (5 bases). Deletions cut 5 bases from V and 1 base from J, with 22 bases between. Germline V CDR1 and CDR2: SEHNR, FQNEAQ (reference sequence). This CDR3 comprises 18 residues. Written as DNA, the CDR3 is TGTGCCAGCAGCAGATTAGGGGTTACAGTTACTGGCACAGATACGCAGTATTTT. Residues: CASSRLGVTVTGTDTQYF.

The chain employs TRBV7-2 and TRBJ2-7, with D maybe TRBD2 (5 bases). From germline, CDR1 is SGHTA and CDR2 FQGNSA. The CDR3 length is 17 residues. V lost 5 bases and J 1 base, leaving 21 bases between the germline ends. CDR3: CASSPDPRTRGSYEQYF. The CDR3 DNA reads TGTGCCAGCAGCCCTGACCCCCGGACTCGAGGGTCCTACGAGCAGTACTTC.